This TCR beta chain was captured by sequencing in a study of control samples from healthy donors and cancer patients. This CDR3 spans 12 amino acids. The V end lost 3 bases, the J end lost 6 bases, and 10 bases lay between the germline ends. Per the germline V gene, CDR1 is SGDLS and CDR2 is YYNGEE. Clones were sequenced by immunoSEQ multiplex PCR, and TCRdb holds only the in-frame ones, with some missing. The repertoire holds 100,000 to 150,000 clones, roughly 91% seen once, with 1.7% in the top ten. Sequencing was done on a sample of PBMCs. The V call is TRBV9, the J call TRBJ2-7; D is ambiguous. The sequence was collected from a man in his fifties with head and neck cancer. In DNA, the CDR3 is TGTGCCAGCAGCGGTTCGGCGCCCGAGCAGTACTTC. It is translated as CASSGSAPEQYF.